The clone carrying this T cell receptor beta chain was detected once. The CDR3 is 11 residues long. Germline assignment: CDR1 SGHAT and CDR2 FQNNGV. The germline V and J ends were trimmed by 3 bases and 7 bases, with 3 bases remaining between them. Each contributor possessed a minimum of one pre-ART and a minimum of two post-ART PBMC samples. The sample comes from a study of long-term antiretroviral therapy in people with HIV. Samples were assayed with immunoSEQ v3.0 at survey level. Generated by immunoSEQ multiplex PCR, the TCRdb table keeps only in-frame clones and is missing some. The sample yields fewer than 20,000 clones, less than 80% seen once.

The material was unsorted PBMCs, obtained 0.3 years after starting antiretroviral therapy. The V call is TRBV11-2, the J call TRBJ1-4; D is unresolved. The receptor was isolated from a woman between 45 and 60 years old with HIV. CDR3 region: CASSFGEKLFF. As DNA, the CDR3 is TGTGCCAGCAGCTTCGGTGAAAAACTGTTTTTT.